One and the same sample provided the 10 T cell receptor beta chains below, sequenced in a study of identical twins. Each CDR3 protein gets one entry after TCRdb re-called the 5' RACE reads with MiXCR. The sample lists 570,000 or so distinct CDR3 sequences; around 9.6% were seen once. Another study also made use of these data, one on yellow fever vaccine responses in identical twins.

The sample was PBMCs. The origin of the receptors is a woman aged 18-29 years in good health.

This chain connects TRBV27 to TRBJ2-1, with D perhaps given as TRBD1 or TRBD2 (6 bases each). The CDR3 has 15 residues. Trimming pared 1 base from V and 7 bases from J, leaving 14 bases between. CDR1 is MNHEY, CDR2 SMNVEV, per germline (reference sequence). This chain's CDR3 is CASSLLGGLVNEQFF. CDR3 nucleotides: TGTGCCAGCAGTTTATTAGGGGGACTCGTGAATGAGCAGTTCTTC.

This clonotype was observed a handful of times. CDR3 region: CASGVGSGEQYF. In DNA, the CDR3 is TGTGCTAGTGGTGTCGGGAGTGGCGAGCAGTACTTC. The genes are TRBV12-5 and TRBJ2-7; D is possibly TRBD2 (6 bases). V shed 5 bases and J shed 6 bases, with 11 bases lying between them. The CDR3 is made up of 12 amino acids. In germline, CDR1 is LGHNT, CDR2 FRNRAP.

This clonotype has a handful of counts. The chain joins TRBV7-6 to TRBJ2-5; D is unresolved. V lost 4 bases, J lost 1 base, and 13 bases lay in between. Germline CDR1 SGHVS, CDR2 FNYEAQ. CDR3 length: 15 amino acids. In nucleotides, the CDR3 is TGTGCCAGCAGCTCCCGGCCCTGGGGCCAAGAGACCCAGTACTTC. Its translation is CASSSRPWGQETQYF.

The CDR3 is CASSPRETNYGYTF. As DNA, the CDR3 is TGTGCCAGCAGCCCCCGGGAGACTAACTATGGCTACACCTTC. J is TRBJ1-2 and V is TRBV7-9; the D is unclear. Per the germline V gene, CDR1 is SEHNR and CDR2 is FQNEAQ (reference sequence). The ends were cut back, 5 bases at V and 0 bases at J, with 10 bases in the middle. This CDR3 comprises 14 residues.

The CDR3 region is CASSLFPGRESYEQYF. CDR3 DNA: TGTGCCAGCAGTCTCTTTCCCGGGAGAGAATCTTACGAGCAGTACTTC. The V gene is TRBV12-3 or TRBV12-4, the J gene TRBJ2-7; tentative D call: TRBD2 (6 bases). Trimming stripped 5 bases from V and 4 bases from J, with 21 bases between. This CDR3 comprises 16 residues.

The genes are TRBV18 and TRBJ2-5, with D possibly being TRBD1 (7 bases). V was clipped by 0 bases and J by 9 bases, with 17 bases between them. This CDR3 spans 15 amino acids. CDR1 is KGHSH, CDR2 LQKENI, per germline. This CDR3 is CASSPPFPGGRPQYF. CDR3 DNA sequence: TGTGCCAGCTCACCACCATTCCCAGGGGGGAGACCCCAGTACTTC.

This clonotype appeared many times. The rearrangement joins TRBV28 to TRBJ2-4; maybe TRBD2 (5 bases). CDR3 size: 14 residues. V lost 6 bases and J 3 bases, leaving 12 bases between the germline ends. Germline V gives CDR1 MDHEN, CDR2 SYDVKM. CDR3 DNA sequence: TGTGCCAGCAGCCGGGATGACGGCAAAAACATTCAGTACTTC. Translated, it gives CASSRDDGKNIQYF.

This clonotype came up many times. This rearrangement joins TRBV7-2 to TRBJ2-2; TRBD1 matches 10 bases. This CDR3 spans 14 amino acids. The germline CDR1 and CDR2 sequences are SGHTA and FQGNSA. Unmatched junction bases numbered 6, after V lost 5 bases and J lost 9 bases. This CDR3 reads CASSIRDRGRELFF. CDR3 nucleotide sequence: TGTGCCAGCAGCATACGGGACAGGGGTCGGGAGCTGTTTTTT.

The chain couples TRBV4-2 to TRBJ2-6, with 7 bases matching TRBD2. V lost 0 bases, J lost 2 bases, and 1 base stayed unmatched. The CDR3 is 16 amino acids. Looked up from germline, CDR1 is LGHNA and CDR2 is YNFKEQ. DNA of the CDR3: TGTGCCAGCAGCCAAGAGGGGGGGGCTGGGGCCAACGTCCTGACTTTC. It yields the protein CASSQEGGAGANVLTF.

In this sample, this clonotype turned up a few times. The genes are TRBV7-8 and TRBJ2-1; 14 nucleotides line up with TRBD2. This CDR3 has 18 amino acids. Germline CDR1 and CDR2: SGHVS and FQNEAQ. Trimming took 1 base from V and 5 from J; bases not matched to a gene: 7. The CDR3 nucleotides read TGTGCCAGCAGCTTAGGGGGACTAGCGGGGGCTGGGGACAATGAGCAGTTCTTC. It specifies CASSLGGLAGAGDNEQFF.